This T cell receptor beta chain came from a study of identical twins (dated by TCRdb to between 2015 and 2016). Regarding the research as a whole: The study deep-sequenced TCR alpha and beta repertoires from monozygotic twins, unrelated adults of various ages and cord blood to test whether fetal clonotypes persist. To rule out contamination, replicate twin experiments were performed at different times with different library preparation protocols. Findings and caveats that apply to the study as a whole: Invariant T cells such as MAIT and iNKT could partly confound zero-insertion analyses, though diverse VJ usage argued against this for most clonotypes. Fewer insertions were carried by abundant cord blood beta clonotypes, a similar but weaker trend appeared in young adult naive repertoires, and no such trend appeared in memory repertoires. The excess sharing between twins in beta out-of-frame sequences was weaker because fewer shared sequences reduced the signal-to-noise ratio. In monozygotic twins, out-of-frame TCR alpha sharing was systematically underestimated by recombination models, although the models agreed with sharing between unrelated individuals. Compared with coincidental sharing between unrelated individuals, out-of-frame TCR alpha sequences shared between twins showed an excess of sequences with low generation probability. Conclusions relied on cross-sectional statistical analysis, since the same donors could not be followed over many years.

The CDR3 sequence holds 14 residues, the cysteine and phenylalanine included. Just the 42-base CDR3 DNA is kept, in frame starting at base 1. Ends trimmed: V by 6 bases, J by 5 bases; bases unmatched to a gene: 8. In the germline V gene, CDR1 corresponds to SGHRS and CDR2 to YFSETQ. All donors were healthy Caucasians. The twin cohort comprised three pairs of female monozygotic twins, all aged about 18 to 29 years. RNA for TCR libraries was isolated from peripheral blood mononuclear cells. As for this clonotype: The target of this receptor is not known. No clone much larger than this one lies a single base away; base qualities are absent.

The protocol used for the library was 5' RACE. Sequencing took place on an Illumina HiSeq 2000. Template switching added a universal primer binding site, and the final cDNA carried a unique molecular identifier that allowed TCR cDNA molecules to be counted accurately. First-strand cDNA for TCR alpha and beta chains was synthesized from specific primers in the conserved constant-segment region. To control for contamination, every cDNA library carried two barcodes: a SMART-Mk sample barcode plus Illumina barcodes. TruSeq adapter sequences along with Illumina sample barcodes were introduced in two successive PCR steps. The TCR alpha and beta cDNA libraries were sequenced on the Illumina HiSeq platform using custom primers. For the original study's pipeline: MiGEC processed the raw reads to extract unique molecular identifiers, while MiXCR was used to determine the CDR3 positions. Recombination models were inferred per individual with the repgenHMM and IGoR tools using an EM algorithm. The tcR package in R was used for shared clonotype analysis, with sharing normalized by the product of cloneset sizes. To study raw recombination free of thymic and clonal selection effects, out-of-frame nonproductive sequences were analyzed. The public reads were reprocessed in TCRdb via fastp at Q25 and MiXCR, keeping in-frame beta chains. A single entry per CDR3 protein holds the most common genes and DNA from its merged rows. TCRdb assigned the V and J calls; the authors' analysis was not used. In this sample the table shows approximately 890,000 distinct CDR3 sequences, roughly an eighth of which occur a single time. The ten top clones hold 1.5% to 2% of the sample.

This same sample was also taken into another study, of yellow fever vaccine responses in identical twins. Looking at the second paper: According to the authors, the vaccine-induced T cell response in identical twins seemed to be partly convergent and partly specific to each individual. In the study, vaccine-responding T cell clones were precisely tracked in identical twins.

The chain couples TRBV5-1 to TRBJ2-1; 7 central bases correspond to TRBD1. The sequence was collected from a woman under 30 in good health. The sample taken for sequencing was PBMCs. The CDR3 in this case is CASNDPTGHNEQFF. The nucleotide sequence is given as TGCGCCAGCAACGACCCGACAGGGCACAATGAGCAGTTCTTC.